This T cell receptor beta chain was profiled in a study of metastatic and nonmetastatic thyroid tumors. TCRdb used MiXCR to call clones anew from the PCR reads. The sample lists about 39,000 clones; approximately 19% were seen once. Trimming stripped 3 bases from V and 1 base from J, with 13 bases between. The V gene's germline CDR1 is LGHNA and CDR2 YSLEER. The CDR3 totals 16 residues. This clone was counted many times. No treatment had been given to any patient before thyroid surgery. This chain links TRBV4-3 with TRBJ1-3; the D gene is possibly TRBD1 (5 bases). The sequenced material came from tumor tissue. The TCR sequence derives from a female donor with papillary thyroid cancer or a benign thyroid nodule (not recorded which). Some clones in this sample may be carry-over from other donors' samples. For the CDR3, the DNA is TGCGCCAGCAGCCACTCCAGGGAAGATTCTGGAAACACCATATATTTT. Its protein product is CASSHSREDSGNTIYF.